A selection of T cell receptor beta chains follows, all from one sample in a study of OX40 agonist ivuxolimab in advanced cancers. Libraries were prepared by immunoSEQ multiplex PCR; TCRdb keeps only in-frame clonotypes and omits some of them. The sample gives around 64,000 clones, roughly 80% of which show up once; 0.95% to 1.5% is in the top ten. The sample here was CD4+ or CD8+ T cells sorted from blood, taken in a trial of the OX40 agonist ivuxolimab. Receptors were obtained from an adult with an advanced solid tumor such as melanoma, head and neck, liver or kidney cancer. Each CDR3 is given with its conserved first and last residue. D genes are given only for firm matches. Clone size is shown for a subset of rows, as once, few, many or a class of expanded clone.

j_gene,d_gene,abundance,v_gene,CDR3nt,CDR3aa
TRBJ1-2,TRBD1,few,TRBV27,TGTGCCAGCAGGCTCGAGACAGGGTCCAACTATGGCTACACCTTC,CASRLETGSNYGYTF
TRBJ2-1,TRBD2,.,TRBV5-1,TGCGCCAGCAGCTCGGGACTAGCGGGGGAGACCTACAATGAGCAGTTCTTC,CASSSGLAGETYNEQFF
TRBJ2-1,.,.,TRBV19,TGTGCCAGTAGTGCCCCCAGGGGAAGGTTGAATGAGCAGTTCTTC,CASSAPRGRLNEQFF
TRBJ1-1,.,.,TRBV2,TGTGCCAGCAGTGAGGGGGCAGGCACTGAAGCTTTCTTT,CASSEGAGTEAFF
TRBJ1-1,TRBD1,.,TRBV5-1,TGCGCCAGCAGCCGTGGAGGGGGCAACGCTGAAGCTTTCTTT,CASSRGGGNAEAFF
TRBJ1-1,TRBD1,.,TRBV5-6,TGTGCCAGCAGCCCCACAGGGGGCTTGGCGGAAGCTTTCTTT,CASSPTGGLAEAFF
TRBJ2-3,.,.,TRBV2,TGTGCCAGCAGTGTAACGGGGGGCACAGATACGCAGTATTTT,CASSVTGGTDTQYF
TRBJ1-5,.,.,TRBV2,TGTGCCAGCAGTTCCGACGGTCCGCCCCAGCATTTT,CASSSDGPPQHF
TRBJ1-5,TRBD1,.,TRBV18,TGTGCCAGCTCAGACAACAGGGGAGTAAATCAGCCCCAGCATTTT,CASSDNRGVNQPQHF
TRBJ2-3,.,.,TRBV9,TGTGCCAGCAACCCAGGGGCTGATACGCAGTATTTT,CASNPGADTQYF
TRBJ1-1,.,.,TRBV19,TGTGCCAGCAGGAGGGGCTCCACTGAAGCTTTCTTT,CASRRGSTEAFF
TRBJ1-5,.,.,TRBV7-6,TGTGCCAGCAGCTTAGTTGCCGGGAGGAATCAGCCCCAGCATTTT,CASSLVAGRNQPQHF
TRBJ2-2,TRBD1,few,TRBV5-1,TGCGCCAGCAGCTTGGGACAGGGGGGCACCGGGGAGCTGTTTTTT,CASSLGQGGTGELFF
TRBJ2-7,.,few,TRBV14,TGTGCCAGCAGCCAAGATTACTCCCACGAGCAGTACTTC,CASSQDYSHEQYF
TRBJ1-6,TRBD1,.,TRBV7-3,TGTGCCAGCAGCTATCAGGGACAGAATTCACCCCTCCACTTT,CASSYQGQNSPLHF
TRBJ1-5,.,few,TRBV10-3,TGTGCCACCACGGACACAAATAGCAATCAGCCCCAGCATTTT,CATTDTNSNQPQHF
TRBJ2-7,.,.,TRBV5-1,TGCGCCAGCAGCACCGACAGTGTTTCCTACGAGCAGTACTTC,CASSTDSVSYEQYF
TRBJ2-7,.,.,TRBV27,TGTGCCAGCAGTTTATCGGGACCTTTCGTCGAGCAGTACTTC,CASSLSGPFVEQYF
TRBJ2-1,TRBD2,.,TRBV2,TGTGCCAGCAGTGACCTGGGACTAGCGGACACCTACAATGAGCAGTTCTTC,CASSDLGLADTYNEQFF
TRBJ1-2,TRBD1,.,TRBV10-1,TGCGCCAGCAATCAGGACAGGGGGCAAGGCTACACCTTC,CASNQDRGQGYTF
TRBJ2-7,.,.,TRBV5-1,TGCGCCAGCAGCTTGGCAGGGGCCTTCTCCTACGAGCAGTACTTC,CASSLAGAFSYEQYF
TRBJ2-3,.,.,TRBV7-9,TGTGCCAGCAGCCGCCAGACGGATACGCAGTATTTT,CASSRQTDTQYF
TRBJ2-2,.,.,TRBV4-1,TGCGCCAGCAGCCGCGGACTGACTTTGGGGACCGGGGAGCTGTTTTTT,CASSRGLTLGTGELFF